This T cell receptor beta chain was captured by sequencing in a study of T cell changes during pregnancy in multiple sclerosis. The method was immunoSEQ multiplex PCR; TCRdb's version includes in-frame clones alone and lacks a portion of them. Among approximately 40,000 clones, 85% to 95% were seen once, and the ten largest hold over 0.45%. Germline-derived CDR1 and CDR2 are MNHNY and SVGAGI (reference sequence). The CDR3 has 16 residues. The V end was cut by 0 bases, the J end by 8 bases, with 17 bases between. The chain carries TRBV6-6 and TRBJ1-3, with a weak D call TRBD1 (5 bases). The specimen comprised CD4+ T cells from peripheral blood mononuclear cells, sampled in the third trimester of pregnancy. The TCR originated in a female donor with multiple sclerosis, enrolled in a pregnancy study. CDR3 nucleotides: TGTGCCAGCAGTTACTCGACGCCAGGGCTAGGGGACACCATATATTTT. Encoded protein: CASSYSTPGLGDTIYF.